One and the same sample provided the 15 T cell receptor beta chains below, sequenced in a study of CD8 T cells in ankylosing spondylitis. TCRdb itself ran the 5' RACE reads through MiXCR, one entry per CDR3 protein. Altogether 220,000 or so distinct CDR3 sequences are present, about 10% being singletons, with the ten largest covering roughly a fifth. Material: blood, either unsorted or a sorted T cell fraction (not recorded which). The source is a male donor with ankylosing spondylitis or in good health (not recorded which).

This clonotype appeared many times. The chain uses TRBV7-9 and TRBJ2-3; D gene unclear. This CDR3 has 16 amino acids. V was shortened by 2 bases and J by 2 bases, with 14 bases between the two germline ends. CDR1 SEHNR and CDR2 FQNEAQ come from the germline V gene (reference sequence). The CDR3 bases are TGTGCCAGCAGCTTAAACCCAGTGGACCTCACAGATACGCAGTATTTT. This codes for CASSLNPVDLTDTQYF.

The V call is TRBV5-1, the J call TRBJ1-2, with TRBD1 identical over 10 bases. The J segment lost 6 bases and the V segment lost 4 bases, leaving 9 bases of the junction unmatched. The germline CDR1 and CDR2 sequences are SGHRS and YFSETQ. The CDR3 loop spans 15 amino acids. The CDR3 sequence: CASSGLTGGANGYTF. CDR3 DNA sequence: TGCGCCAGCAGCGGACTGACAGGGGGCGCGAATGGCTACACCTTC.

This clonotype was seen repeatedly, ten times or more. This chain uses TRBV5-1 with TRBJ1-5; 7 nucleotides match TRBD1. There are 17 residues in the CDR3. The V gene end was trimmed by 0 bases and the J gene end by 1 base; junction bases not matched to a gene: 7. The V gene's germline CDR1 is SGHRS and CDR2 YFSETQ. The CDR3, as DNA: TGCGCCAGCAGCTTGGGGCCAGGGGGAGTCAGCAATCAGCCCCAGCATTTT. It translates to CASSLGPGGVSNQPQHF.

This clonotype was counted between two and nine times. The J gene is TRBJ1-2, the V gene TRBV12-3 or TRBV12-4, with no clear D. Trimming removed 5 bases from V and 7 bases from J, with 23 bases in between. The CDR3 is made up of 16 amino acids. The CDR3: CASSPGSGFLFGGYTF. Here the CDR3 DNA reads TGTGCCAGCAGTCCTGGATCGGGCTTTCTATTTGGTGGCTACACCTTC.

This clonotype was detected ten times or more. The chain carries TRBV12-3 or TRBV12-4 and TRBJ2-3; the D gene is possibly TRBD1 (5 bases). Trimming took 1 base from V and 1 from J, leaving 15 bases between them. The CDR3 runs to 17 residues. CDR3 bases: TGTGCCAGCAGTTTAGTGATGGGGCCCCGGGGCACAGATACGCAGTATTTT. Translating it yields CASSLVMGPRGTDTQYF.

This clonotype was found a few times. The rearrangement joins TRBV20-1 to TRBJ1-2, with 7 nucleotides matching TRBD1. Germline values: CDR1 DFQATT, CDR2 SNEGSKA (reference sequence). This CDR3 has 17 amino acids. V dropped 4 bases and J dropped 3; count of bases not matched to a gene: 17. CDR3 DNA sequence: TGCAGTGCTAATCCCCGGGACAGACTCCTAGGGGACTATGGCTACACCTTC. This gives the protein CSANPRDRLLGDYGYTF.

This clonotype was picked up a small number of times. The genes are TRBV7-2 and TRBJ1-1, with 11 bases that match TRBD1. Unmatched junction bases numbered 4, after V lost 3 bases and J lost 10 bases. This CDR3 has 13 residues. The germline V gene has CDR1 SGHTA and CDR2 FQGNSA. DNA for the CDR3: TGTGCCAGCAGCTTCCCGGACAGGGGGCGAGCTTTCTTT. This sequence encodes CASSFPDRGRAFF.

The chain joins TRBV11-3 to TRBJ1-1; D gene unclear. Germline assignment: CDR1 SGHNT and CDR2 YENEEA. V was clipped by 5 bases and J by 0 bases, with 7 bases between them. The CDR3 has 13 amino acids. The CDR3 DNA follows: TGTGCCAGCAGCACGACGGTGAACACTGAAGCTTTCTTT. Translating gives CASSTTVNTEAFF.

This clonotype occurred a few times. The chain is built from TRBV6-2 or TRBV6-3 and TRBJ1-6; D gene ambiguous. The CDR3 spans 15 residues. V shed 7 bases and J shed 4 bases, with 14 bases lying between them. CDR1 and CDR2 from the germline V gene are MNHEY and SVGEGT. For the CDR3, the DNA is TGTGCCAGCATGGATCAGGATCTTTATAATTCACCCCTCCACTTT. It codes for CASMDQDLYNSPLHF.

This sequence joins TRBV5-1 and TRBJ2-1, with D possibly called TRBD1 or TRBD2 (6 bases each). The CDR3 covers 15 residues. Germline V CDR1 and CDR2: SGHRS, YFSETQ. Trimming removed 9 bases at V and 5 bases at J, with 21 bases between. The CDR3 nucleotides are TGCGCCATCAGAAGGGGGGCAGGGATCGACAATGAGCAGTTCTTC. Its translation is CAIRRGAGIDNEQFF.

This clonotype was seen repeatedly, ten times or more. V is TRBV5-5 and J is TRBJ1-5; D gene ambiguous. The V end lost 4 bases, the J end lost 3 bases, and 5 bases lay between the germline ends. The germline gives CDR1 SGHKS, CDR2 YYEKEE (reference sequence). CDR3 length equals 12 residues. CDR3 nucleotide sequence: TGTGCCAGCAGCGTTCCCAATCAGCCCCAGCATTTT. The encoded protein is CASSVPNQPQHF.

This clonotype was observed a single time. This chain joins TRBV4-2 and TRBJ2-1; 8 bases agree with TRBD1. CDR3 length: 20 amino acids. V was clipped by 4 bases and J by 7 bases; unmatched bases: 24. The germline gives CDR1 LGHNA, CDR2 YNFKEQ. The CDR3 loop is CASSRLRGRGEDRELNEQFF. CDR3 DNA sequence: TGTGCCAGCAGCCGACTGAGGGGTAGGGGCGAGGACAGGGAGCTAAATGAGCAGTTCTTC.

CDR3 sequence reads: CASNGLAGGSGDTDTQYF. CDR3 sequence (DNA): TGTGCCAGCAACGGACTAGCGGGGGGGTCGGGGGACACAGATACGCAGTATTTT. The V gene is TRBV11-1, the J gene TRBJ2-3, with 15 bases matching TRBD2. CDR1 is SGHAT and CDR2 is FQDESV in the germline V gene (reference sequence). This CDR3 has 18 residues. Trimming removed 7 bases from V and 2 bases from J; junction bases left unmatched: 10.

This clonotype showed up many times. The chain links TRBV7-9 to TRBJ2-5; D gene unclear. Trimming cost V 3 bases and J 0 bases, with 5 bases left between them. CDR1 is SEHNR, CDR2 FQNEAQ, per germline (reference sequence). The CDR3 has 13 residues. The CDR3 DNA follows: TGTGCCAGCAGCTTCGAGTACCAAGAGACCCAGTACTTC. Its translation is CASSFEYQETQYF.

Concerning this clonotype: A much larger clonotype is one base distant, so this may be a read error. The V call is TRBV12-3 or TRBV12-4, the J call TRBJ1-2; the D is unclear. The CDR3 is 12 residues long. Trimming took off 6 bases at V and 12 bases at J, with 17 bases between the two ends. For the CDR3, the DNA is TGTGCCAGCAGAAAGATGGGAGAGGGCGACACCTTC. Its protein is CASRKMGEGDTF.